Each of the 27 T cell receptor beta chains below was sequenced from the same sample in a study of T cells after posttransplantation cyclophosphamide. Assay used: immunoSEQ multiplex PCR; TCRdb lists only in-frame clones, some missing. The specimen gives some 35,000 clones without singletons; the ten biggest hold roughly 5.9%. What was sequenced was PBMCs. These TCRs come from a man aged 30 to 39 in good health and a related stem cell transplant donor.

This sequence joins TRBV6-1 and TRBJ2-3, with 8 nucleotides matching TRBD1. CDR1 MNHNS and CDR2 SASEGT come from the germline V gene. J lost 5 bases, V lost 6 bases, and 7 bases had no gene match. The CDR3 runs 14 residues. The chain's CDR3 is CASRLTGEQDTQYF. The CDR3 nucleotides are TGTGCCAGCAGACTGACAGGGGAACAAGATACGCAGTATTTT.

This clone was recorded at least ten times. The chain recombines TRBV29-1 with TRBJ2-1, with D possibly matching TRBD1 (6 bases). Germline-derived CDR1 and CDR2 are SQVTM and ANQGSEA. The ends were cut back, 7 bases at V and 10 bases at J, with 23 bases in the middle. CDR3 length: 14 amino acids. The CDR3 DNA follows: TGCAGCGGTACTCCGGGACACCAGGAATTGGAGCAGTTCTTC. Translated, it gives CSGTPGHQELEQFF.

This clone was observed at least ten times. The J gene is TRBJ2-7, the V gene TRBV6-2 or TRBV6-3; the match to TRBD1 covers 7 bases. J was trimmed by 7 bases and V by 1 base; bases with no gene match: 4. Germline V gives CDR1 MNHEY, CDR2 SVGEGT. The CDR3 spans 13 residues. CDR3: CASSYYTGDEQYF. CDR3 nucleotides: TGTGCCAGCAGTTACTACACAGGGGATGAGCAGTACTTC.

The table lists this clone with many counts. CDR3 loop: CASTMDRRSGETQYF. In DNA, the CDR3 is TGTGCCAGCACCATGGACAGACGGTCCGGAGAGACCCAGTACTTC. The rearrangement joins TRBV28 to TRBJ2-5, with D possibly TRBD1 on 6 matching bases. Per germline, CDR1 MDHEN and CDR2 SYDVKM. V shed 7 bases and J shed 4 bases, with 19 bases lying between them. This CDR3 region has 15 residues.

This clone was counted many times. The J gene is TRBJ1-1, the V gene TRBV18; D is ambiguous. From germline, CDR1 is KGHSH and CDR2 LQKENI. The CDR3 extends over 15 amino acids. V gave up 2 bases and J gave up 1 base, with 11 bases separating them. The CDR3 DNA follows: TGTGCCAGCTCACCATCGGAACAGAAGAACACTGAAGCTTTCTTT. This encodes CASSPSEQKNTEAFF.

This clone was detected many times. J is TRBJ1-2 and V is TRBV6-2 or TRBV6-3, with D maybe TRBD1 (5 bases). Trimming took off 5 bases at V and 2 bases at J, with 12 bases between the two ends. This CDR3 region has 14 residues. In germline, CDR1 is MNHEY, CDR2 SVGEGT. The CDR3 DNA is TGTGCCAGCAGTCTCGGGGGTCGCAACTATGGCTACACCTTC. Translation: CASSLGGRNYGYTF.

This clone was observed a handful of times. J is TRBJ2-5 and V is TRBV7-2; TRBD1 matches at 8 bases. The V gene's germline CDR1 is SGHTA and CDR2 FQGNSA. V was clipped by 2 bases and J by 5 bases; unmatched bases: 7. The CDR3 is 15 amino acids. In DNA, the CDR3 is TGTGCCAGCAGCTTACGATCAGGGGGCTATGAGACCCAGTACTTC. Protein sequence: CASSLRSGGYETQYF.

Ten or more counts support this clone. The genes are TRBV6-5 and TRBJ1-3; possible D gene TRBD1, 6 bases. Per germline, CDR1 MNHEY and CDR2 SVGAGI. V was cut by 3 bases and J by 0 bases, with 9 bases left in between. This CDR3 has 15 residues. The CDR3 reads CASSYGTSSGNTIYF. The CDR3 DNA reads as TGTGCCAGCAGTTATGGGACAAGCTCTGGAAACACCATATATTTT.

This clone was recorded a few times. The chain recombines TRBV5-5 with TRBJ1-1, with 7 bases fitting TRBD1. Germline V gene data show CDR1 as SGHKS and CDR2 as YYEKEE (reference sequence). After removal of 4 bases from V and 4 bases from J, the junction contained 4 bases not matched to a gene. There are 13 residues in the CDR3. The CDR3 protein is CASSIDRVTEAFF. CDR3 sequence (DNA): TGTGCCAGCAGCATCGACAGGGTCACTGAAGCTTTCTTT.

This chain uses TRBV4-3 with TRBJ2-3, with TRBD2 identical over 10 bases. The CDR3 length is 18 residues. CDR1 and CDR2 from the germline V gene are LGHNA and YSLEER. The ends lost 1 base at V and 0 bases at J; junction bases unmatched: 7. CDR3 sequence: CASSQGSLAGVSTDTQYF. The CDR3 DNA reads TGCGCCAGCAGCCAAGGGTCCCTAGCGGGGGTGAGCACAGATACGCAGTATTTT.

In its sample, this clone was seen a few times. Sequence at one end of the junction differs from germline and may be a read error. CDR3: CASSLGPLDRANSNTGELFF. The CDR3 DNA is TGTGCTAGCAGCTTAGGCCCGTTGGACAGGGCTAACTCGAACACCGGGGAGCTGTTTTTT. The chain joins TRBV7-7 to TRBJ2-2; 8 positions match TRBD1. The CDR3 sequence is 20 residues long. The germline gives CDR1 SSHAT, CDR2 FNYEAQ (reference sequence).

The sample holds many counts of this clone. The chain employs TRBV11-2 and TRBJ2-3, with D possibly matching TRBD1 (6 bases). The length of the CDR3 is 14 residues. The germline V gene encodes CDR1 SGHAT and CDR2 FQNNGV. The V end lost 5 bases, the J end lost 2 bases, and 11 bases lay between the germline ends. The CDR3 DNA sequence: TGTGCCAGCAGCCAGGACAGCCCCACAGATACGCAGTATTTT. As protein: CASSQDSPTDTQYF.

The sample holds many counts of this clone. This chain connects TRBV11-3 to TRBJ2-1, with D possibly TRBD2 on 6 matching bases. This CDR3 region has 13 residues. The V gene's germline CDR1 is SGHNT and CDR2 YENEEA. V gave up 2 bases and J gave up 12 bases, with 14 bases separating them. DNA of the CDR3: TGTGCCAGCAGCTTAAATGCTTTGGGGGGGCAGTTCTTC. Encoded protein: CASSLNALGGQFF.

This clone appeared many times. This chain links TRBV13 with TRBJ2-3; D gene unclear. Looked up from germline, CDR1 is PRHDT and CDR2 is FYEKMQ (reference sequence). The CDR3 is 15 amino acids. With 6 bases removed from V and 0 bases from J, the gap between germline ends came to 13 bases. The DNA for the CDR3 is TGTGCCAGCAGTCGCACGGGTACTAGCACAGATACGCAGTATTTT. Amino acid sequence: CASSRTGTSTDTQYF.

At least ten counts were recorded for this clone. The chain carries TRBV10-2 and TRBJ1-3, with D uncertain. Trimming removed 3 bases at V and 2 bases at J, with 5 bases between. The CDR3 spans 13 residues. CDR1 is WSHSY, CDR2 SAAADI, per germline. CDR3 loop: CASSDYTGNTIYF. The CDR3 DNA follows: TGCGCCAGCAGTGATTACACTGGAAACACCATATATTTT.

The table lists this clone with a few counts. The chain joins TRBV9 to TRBJ2-3; no clear D gene. Germline CDR1 reads SGDLS; CDR2 reads YYNGEE. The length of the CDR3 is 12 residues. Trimming shortened V by 0 bases and J by 8 bases, and 7 bases separated the two germline ends. The chain's CDR3 is CASSVVSGTQYF. The CDR3 DNA reads TGTGCCAGCAGCGTAGTCTCGGGTACGCAGTATTTT.

This clone was picked up many times. J is TRBJ1-1 and V is TRBV10-3, with 7 bases fitting TRBD1. The CDR3 is 15 amino acids. The V segment lost 5 bases and the J segment 3 bases; nucleotides outside the gene matches: 9. Germline V lookup: CDR1 ENHRY, CDR2 SYGVKD. CDR3 nucleotide sequence: TGTGCCATCAGTTCTAGGGGGCTGGAGGACACTGAAGCTTTCTTT. Encoded protein: CAISSRGLEDTEAFF.

This clone was seen repeatedly, ten times or more. The genes are TRBV10-3 and TRBJ1-2; D is possibly TRBD1 (6 bases). Germline lookup yields CDR1 ENHRY and CDR2 SYGVKD. The CDR3 has 13 residues. V was trimmed by 6 bases and J by 2 bases, leaving 10 bases between them. CDR3 DNA sequence: TGTGCCATCAGGGGGGCACCAAACTATGGCTACACCTTC. It translates to CAIRGAPNYGYTF.

This clone has only a few counts. This rearrangement joins TRBV5-1 to TRBJ2-1; tentatively, D is TRBD1 (6 bases). In germline, CDR1 is SGHRS, CDR2 YFSETQ. The CDR3 loop spans 15 amino acids. V shed 4 bases and J shed 4 bases, with 15 bases lying between them. The CDR3 protein is CASSRTGTSYNEQFF. The CDR3 bases are TGCGCCAGCAGCCGAACCGGGACATCTTACAATGAGCAGTTCTTC. The variable domain in full, completed from reference TRBV5-1 and TRBJ2-1, reads KAGVTQTPRYLIKTRGQQVTLSCSPISGHRSVSWYQQTPGQGLQFLFEYFSETQRNKGNFPGRFSGRQFSNSRSEMNVSTLELGDSALYLCASSRTGTSYNEQFFGPGTRLTVL.

This clone was found a few times. The chain is built from TRBV9 and TRBJ2-2; 9 bases map to TRBD1. J lost 6 bases, V lost 4 bases, and 19 bases had no gene match. The CDR3 covers 19 residues. Germline-derived CDR1 and CDR2 are SGDLS and YYNGEE. The CDR3 nucleotides are TGTGCCAGCAGCCCACACAAAGCCGACCGGGACAGGGTTTCCGGGGAGCTGTTTTTT. Translated, it gives CASSPHKADRDRVSGELFF.

In this sample, this clone turned up many times. This chain links TRBV5-4 with TRBJ1-1, with unresolved D. Germline CDR1 and CDR2: SGHNT and YYREEE (reference sequence). The CDR3 length is 15 residues. V was clipped by 0 bases and J by 0 bases, with 9 bases between them. CDR3 bases: TGTGCCAGCAGCTTGGAGAGGCACATGAACACTGAAGCTTTCTTT. Translated: CASSLERHMNTEAFF. Full variable domain (rest looked up from reference TRBV5-4 and TRBJ1-1): ETGVTQSPTHLIKTRGQQVTLRCSSQSGHNTVSWYQQALGQGPQFIFQYYREEENGRGNFPPRFSGLQFPNYSSELNVNALELDDSALYLCASSLERHMNTEAFFGQGTRLTVV.

This clone has at least ten counts. The chain couples TRBV6-5 to TRBJ2-7, with D tentatively TRBD2 (7 bases). There are 15 residues in the CDR3. V shed 6 bases and J shed 1 base, with 16 bases lying between them. The V gene's germline CDR1 is MNHEY and CDR2 SVGAGI. CDR3 DNA sequence: TGTGCCAGCAGGGGCCCGGGGGGCAAATCCTACGAGCAGTACTTC. Translation: CASRGPGGKSYEQYF.

This clone was recorded at least ten times. V gene TRBV5-1 combines with J gene TRBJ2-7; TRBD2 matches 10 bases. CDR1 is SGHRS, CDR2 YFSETQ, per germline. CDR3 length: 16 residues. Germline trimming cut 4 bases from V and 2 bases from J; bases unmatched to any gene: 9. The CDR3 here is CASSRAGTSVTYEQYF. The CDR3 bases are TGCGCCAGCAGCAGAGCCGGGACTAGCGTGACCTACGAGCAGTACTTC.

This clone was detected many times. This sequence joins TRBV4-2 and TRBJ2-2, with TRBD2 matching 8 bases. The junction had 7 bases not matched to a gene; V was cut back by 1 base and J by 6 bases. CDR1 and CDR2 from the germline V gene are LGHNA and YNFKEQ. The CDR3 length is 16 residues. CDR3 residues: CASSQGLDGGAGELFF. The CDR3, as DNA: TGTGCCAGCAGCCAAGGCCTAGACGGGGGGGCCGGGGAGCTGTTTTTT.

This clone occurred many times. CDR3 amino acids: CASSPDSMNTEAFF. The CDR3 DNA sequence: TGTGCCAGCAGCCCGGACAGCATGAACACTGAAGCTTTCTTT. The chain joins TRBV5-8 to TRBJ1-1, with D perhaps TRBD1 (6 bases). V was trimmed by 4 bases and J by 0 bases, leaving 10 bases between them. The germline V gene has CDR1 SGHTS and CDR2 YDEGEE. The CDR3 totals 14 residues.

This clone has a count of ten or more. The chain recombines TRBV28 with TRBJ2-7, with 9 bases fitting TRBD1. V trimming: 6 bases; J trimming: 0 bases; junction bases outside the gene matches: 6. CDR3 length: 15 residues. Germline CDR1 MDHEN, CDR2 SYDVKM. The CDR3 loop reads CASRRQGESSYEQYF. The CDR3 DNA follows: TGTGCCAGCAGAAGACAGGGGGAAAGCTCCTACGAGCAGTACTTC.

The sample holds many counts of this clone. The V gene is TRBV19, the J gene TRBJ1-1; 8 bases line up with TRBD1. J was trimmed by 8 bases and V by 4 bases; bases with no gene match: 3. The CDR3 loop spans 12 amino acids. Germline V gene data show CDR1 as LNHDA and CDR2 as SQIVND (reference sequence). The DNA for the CDR3 is TGTGCCAGTAGTAGACGGACAGGGGAAGCTTTCTTT. Translation gives CASSRRTGEAFF.